The 15 T cell receptor beta chains reported below all come from one sample, sequenced in a study of blood T cell repertoires in COVID-19 (dated by TCRdb to 2019 to 2021). The receptor library was made with the immunoSEQ multiplex PCR assay. TCRdb mirrors the immuneACCESS table, restricted to in-frame sequences. Some clones are absent from its copies; in checked studies, under half trace to an unresolved V gene, and the reason for the others is unknown. The sample table lists 250,000 to 350,000 clones, 70% to 90% of them with a count of one. About 6% of the sample comes from the top ten. Sequencing was carried out using PBMCs or T cells enriched from blood (not recorded which). The source is a woman aged 25 to 39 who had recovered from COVID-19.

The V call is TRBV4-3, the J call TRBJ1-1, with TRBD1 matching 9 bases. V shed 4 bases, J shed 0 bases, and the junction held 3 bases outside the gene matches. This CDR3 region has 15 residues. Germline CDR1 is LGHNA and CDR2 is YSLEER. Written as DNA, the CDR3 is TGCGCCAGCAGCCTGGGACAGGGATTGAACACTGAAGCTTTCTTT. Protein sequence: CASSLGQGLNTEAFF.

V usage is TRBV28 and J usage is TRBJ2-2; 10 bases align to TRBD2. Germline trimming cut 4 bases from V and 4 bases from J; bases unmatched to any gene: 6. Germline values: CDR1 MDHEN, CDR2 SYDVKM. The CDR3 loop spans 16 amino acids. CDR3 in DNA: TGTGCCAGCAGTTCGCGACTAGCGGGCCCCACCGGGGAGCTGTTTTTT. As protein: CASSSRLAGPTGELFF.

This chain connects TRBV7-2 to TRBJ1-6; D possibly corresponds to TRBD1 (6 bases). Trimming removed 4 bases from V and 4 bases from J, with 17 bases in between. The length of the CDR3 is 17 residues. Germline CDR1 and CDR2: SGHTA and FQGNSA. This CDR3 reads CASSSDRRGGYNSPLHF. The DNA of the CDR3 is TGTGCCAGCAGCTCAGACCGGCGAGGGGGTTATAATTCACCCCTCCACTTT.

The count of this clone is one. V is TRBV7-9 and J is TRBJ2-7, with 10 nucleotides matching TRBD2. Germline CDR1 SEHNR, CDR2 FQNEAQ (reference sequence). V shed 5 bases and J 1 base; nucleotides not matched to a gene: 11. This CDR3 comprises 17 residues. The CDR3 DNA follows: TGTGCCAGCAGCCCAGGACTAGCGGCTTCCTTATCCTACGAGCAGTACTTC. This encodes CASSPGLAASLSYEQYF.

The CDR3 DNA follows: TGTGCCAGCAGTGAGGACAGGTGGACGCAGTATTTT. It codes for CASSEDRWTQYF. J is TRBJ2-3 and V is TRBV6-1, with 7 positions matching TRBD1. The germline V gene has CDR1 MNHNS and CDR2 SASEGT. The CDR3 has 12 residues. With 3 bases clipped from V and 9 bases from J, the junction kept 3 bases outside the gene matches.

The chain has TRBV5-4 and TRBJ2-1, with 10 bases fitting TRBD1. The CDR3 is 14 residues long. The trim removed 5 bases at V and 5 bases at J, leaving 4 bases unmatched. CDR1 is SGHNT and CDR2 is YYREEE in the germline V gene (reference sequence). CDR3 protein: CASRGQGRNNEQFF. The CDR3 DNA is TGTGCCAGCAGGGGACAGGGGAGAAACAATGAGCAGTTCTTC.

The chain couples TRBV3-1 (or the pseudogene TRBV3-2) to TRBJ1-2; D is unresolved. Germline lookup yields CDR1 LGHDT and CDR2 YNNKEL (reference sequence). The CDR3 is 14 residues long. The V end lost 4 bases, the J end lost 0 bases, and 9 bases lay between the germline ends. The CDR3: CASSPYRANYGYTF. In nucleotides, the CDR3 is TGTGCCAGCAGCCCGTACAGAGCTAACTATGGCTACACCTTC.

This chain joins TRBV5-4 and TRBJ1-1; TRBD1 is a possible D gene (6 bases). Germline CDR1 reads SGHNT; CDR2 reads YYREEE (reference sequence). Trimming shortened V by 2 bases and J by 6 bases, and 20 bases separated the two germline ends. CDR3 length: 16 amino acids. The CDR3 nucleotides read TGTGCCAGCAGCTTCGGAACCGAGGGGCGACAGGCTGAAGCTTTCTTT. Translation gives CASSFGTEGRQAEAFF. Using reference TRBV5-4 and TRBJ1-1 for the parts outside the CDR3, the full variable domain is ETGVTQSPTHLIKTRGQQVTLRCSSQSGHNTVSWYQQALGQGPQFIFQYYREEENGRGNFPPRFSGLQFPNYSSELNVNALELDDSALYLCASSFGTEGRQAEAFFGQGTRLTVV.

The rearrangement joins TRBV3-1 (or the pseudogene TRBV3-2) to TRBJ1-1; D not certain. V shed 4 bases and J shed 5 bases, with 20 bases lying between them. The CDR3 covers 16 residues. In germline, CDR1 is LGHDT, CDR2 YNNKEL (reference sequence). The chain's CDR3 is CASSPHGATAGTEAFF. The CDR3 DNA sequence: TGTGCCAGCAGCCCCCACGGTGCGACCGCGGGGACTGAAGCTTTCTTT.

This clone has only one observation. The rearrangement links TRBV7-9 to TRBJ2-2; TRBD1 is a possible D gene (6 bases). V lost 5 bases and J lost 4, with 14 bases in between. CDR3 length: 15 amino acids. CDR1 and CDR2 (germline): SEHNR, FQNEAQ (reference sequence). In DNA form, the CDR3 reads TGTGCCAGCAGCCCTGAGGACAGAGGCACCGGGGAGCTGTTTTTT. Translating it yields CASSPEDRGTGELFF.

The chain employs TRBV7-9 and TRBJ2-7, with D maybe TRBD1 (5 bases). V was cut by 5 bases and J by 5 bases, with 19 bases left in between. The CDR3 covers 15 residues. Germline V gene data show CDR1 as SEHNR and CDR2 as FQNEAQ (reference sequence). As DNA, the CDR3 is TGTGCCAGCAGCAAAAGACAGAGCCAAGGGGACGAGCAGTACTTC. This encodes CASSKRQSQGDEQYF. Full variable domain (rest looked up from reference TRBV7-9 and TRBJ2-7): DTGVSQNPRHKITKRGQNVTFRCDPISEHNRLYWYRQTLGQGPEFLTYFQNEAQLEKSRLLSDRFSAERPKGSFSTLEIQRTEQGDSAMYLCASSKRQSQGDEQYFGPGTRLTVT.

The gene calls are TRBV7-9 and TRBJ2-4; 10 bases agree with TRBD1. After removal of 1 base from V and 4 bases from J, the junction contained 4 bases not matched to a gene. Germline loops: CDR1 SEHNR, CDR2 FQNEAQ (reference sequence). The CDR3 extends over 16 amino acids. CDR3 sequence: CASSLVPGQGKNIQYF. The CDR3 DNA reads TGTGCCAGCAGCTTAGTACCGGGACAGGGGAAAAACATTCAGTACTTC.

The chain carries TRBV27 and TRBJ2-7; D may be TRBD2 (6 bases). Per the germline V gene, CDR1 is MNHEY and CDR2 is SMNVEV (reference sequence). The CDR3 runs to 14 residues. Deletions cut 6 bases from V and 2 bases from J, with 14 bases between. In DNA, the CDR3 is TGTGCCAGCAGGCGGACTATCCCACCCTACGAGCAGTACTTC. This encodes CASRRTIPPYEQYF.

This clone occurred a few times. The J gene is TRBJ1-1, the V gene TRBV6-5, with 8 bases lining up with TRBD1. Germline V gene data show CDR1 as MNHEY and CDR2 as SVGAGI. The CDR3 runs 16 residues. The V and J ends lost 2 bases and 0 bases, in that order; junction bases with no gene match: 5. The CDR3 loop is CASSYLRTGMNTEAFF. As DNA, the CDR3 is TGTGCCAGCAGTTACCTCCGGACAGGGATGAACACTGAAGCTTTCTTT.

A single count supports this clone. This sequence joins TRBV5-4 and TRBJ1-1, with a tentative D call TRBD1 (5 bases). Germline V lookup: CDR1 SGHNT, CDR2 YYREEE (reference sequence). Trimming left V 5 bases short and J 4 bases short, with 9 bases between. This CDR3 has 12 residues. The CDR3 DNA follows: TGTGCCAGCAGGGGGGGGAGCACTGAAGCTTTCTTT. Residues: CASRGGSTEAFF.